This TCR beta chain was observed in a study of blood T cell repertoires in COVID-19. The V end lost 0 bases, the J end lost 1 base, and 17 bases lay between the germline ends. Germline CDR1 SGHRS, CDR2 YFSETQ. The CDR3 consists of 18 residues. Method: immunoSEQ multiplex PCR; TCRdb's copy keeps in-frame clones and lacks some. The sample yields some 200,000 clones, roughly 94% seen once. The sample consisted of peripheral blood. This TCR came from a man between 25 and 39 years old with COVID-19, enrolled during active disease. The rearrangement uses TRBV5-1 and TRBJ1-5; possible D gene TRBD1, 5 bases. The CDR3 reads CASSLESVRVKSNQPQHF. The DNA of the CDR3 is TGCGCCAGCAGCTTGGAATCGGTCAGGGTTAAGAGCAATCAGCCCCAGCATTTT.